This entry lists 3 T cell receptor beta chains sequenced from one sample in a study of cytomegalovirus exposure and HLA in healthy donors. Researchers ran the PCR with 60 Vbeta and 13 Jbeta primers. Assay: immunoSEQ multiplex PCR; the TCRdb copy retains only in-frame clones and omits some. The data show a few hundred thousand clones, with less than 85% seen just once and 0.2% to 0.25% held by the top ten. Sequenced material: PBMCs. The origin of the receptors is a girl aged 2 to 10 in good health and CMV-seronegative.

This clone occurred a few times. The rearrangement links TRBV4-1 to TRBJ2-5; 8 bases are a match to TRBD2. The CDR3 runs to 15 residues. From germline, CDR1 is MGHRA and CDR2 YSYEKL. J was trimmed by 1 base and V by 5 bases; bases with no gene match: 6. The CDR3 nucleotides are TGCGCCAGCAGCGAATCGGGAGGGACCCAAGAGACCCAGTACTTC. Amino acid sequence: CASSESGGTQETQYF.

V gene TRBV11-3 combines with J gene TRBJ2-2, with 13 bases that match TRBD2. The germline CDR1 and CDR2 sequences are SGHNT and YENEEA. The CDR3 covers 17 residues. The ends lost 6 bases at V and 1 base at J; junction bases unmatched: 5. The CDR3 DNA is TGTGCCAGCAGAAGGGGGACTAGCGGGGAGAACACCGGGGAGCTGTTTTTT. It codes for CASRRGTSGENTGELFF.

This chain joins TRBV7-2 and TRBJ2-7; D gene uncertain. The CDR3 runs to 12 residues. V dropped 1 base and J dropped 3 bases, with 4 bases sitting between them. Germline V lookup: CDR1 SGHTA, CDR2 FQGNSA. CDR3 sequence: CASSLVSYEQYF. The CDR3 DNA follows: TGTGCCAGCAGCTTAGTTAGCTACGAGCAGTACTTC.